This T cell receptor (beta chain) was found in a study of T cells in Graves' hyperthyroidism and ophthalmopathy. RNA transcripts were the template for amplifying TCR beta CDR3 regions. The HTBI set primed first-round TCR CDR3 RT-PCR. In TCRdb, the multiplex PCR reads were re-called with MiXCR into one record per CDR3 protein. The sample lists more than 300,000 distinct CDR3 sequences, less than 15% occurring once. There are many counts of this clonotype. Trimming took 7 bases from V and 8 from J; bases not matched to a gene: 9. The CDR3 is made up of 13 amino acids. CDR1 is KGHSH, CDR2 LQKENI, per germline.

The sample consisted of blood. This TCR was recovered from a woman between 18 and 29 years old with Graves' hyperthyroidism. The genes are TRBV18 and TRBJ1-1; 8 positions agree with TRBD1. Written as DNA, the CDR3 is TGTGCCAGCTACCTGGCAGGGGGCTCCGAAGCTTTCTTT. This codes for CASYLAGGSEAFF.